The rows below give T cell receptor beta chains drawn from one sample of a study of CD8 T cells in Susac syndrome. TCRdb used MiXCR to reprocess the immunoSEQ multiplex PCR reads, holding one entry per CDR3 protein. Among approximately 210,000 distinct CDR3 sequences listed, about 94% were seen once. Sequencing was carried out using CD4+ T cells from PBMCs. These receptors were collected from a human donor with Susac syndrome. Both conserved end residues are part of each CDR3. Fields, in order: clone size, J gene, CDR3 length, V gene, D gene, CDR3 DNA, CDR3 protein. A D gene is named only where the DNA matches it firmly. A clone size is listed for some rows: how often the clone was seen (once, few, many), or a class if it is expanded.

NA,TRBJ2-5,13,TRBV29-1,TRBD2,TGCAGCGTTAGCGGGGGGACGCAAGAGACCCAGTACTTC,CSVSGGTQETQYF
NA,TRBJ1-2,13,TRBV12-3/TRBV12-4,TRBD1,TGTGCCAGCAGTACCGGGACAGGCTATGGCTACACCTTC,CASSTGTGYGYTF
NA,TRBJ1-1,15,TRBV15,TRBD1,TGTGCCACCAGCGGGTGGGACAGGGTCGGCACTGAAGCTTTCTTT,CATSGWDRVGTEAFF
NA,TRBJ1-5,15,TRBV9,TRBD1,TGTGCCAGCATCCGATCAGGGGGTGTAAATCAGCCCCAGCATTTT,CASIRSGGVNQPQHF
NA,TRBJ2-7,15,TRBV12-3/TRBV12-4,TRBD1,TGTGCCAGCAGTTCCCCCACAGGGGGCTTATGGGAGCAGTACTTC,CASSSPTGGLWEQYF
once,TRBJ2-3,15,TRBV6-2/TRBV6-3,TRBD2,TGTGCCATCCCATTCCAGCGGGGGAGGATAGATACGCAGTATTTT,CAIPFQRGRIDTQYF
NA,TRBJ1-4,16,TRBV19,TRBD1,TGTGCCAGTACCCCTGACAGGGGGTATGGTAATGAAAAACTGTTTTTT,CASTPDRGYGNEKLFF
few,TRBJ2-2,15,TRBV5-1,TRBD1,TGCGCCAGCAGCCCCCGGACAGGGAACACCGGGGAGCTGTTTTTT,CASSPRTGNTGELFF
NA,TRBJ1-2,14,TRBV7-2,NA,TGTGCCAGCAGCCAGAGCCGACAGTACTATGGCTACACCTTC,CASSQSRQYYGYTF
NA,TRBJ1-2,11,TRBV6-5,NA,TGTGCCAGCAGGGCCGACTATGGCTACACCTTC,CASRADYGYTF
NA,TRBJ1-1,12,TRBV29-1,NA,TGCAGCGCCCGCCAGGTGAACACTGAAGCTTTCTTT,CSARQVNTEAFF
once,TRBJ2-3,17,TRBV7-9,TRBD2,TGTGCCAGCAGATCCGGGACTAGCGGGGGGGACACAGATACGCAGTATTTT,CASRSGTSGGDTDTQYF
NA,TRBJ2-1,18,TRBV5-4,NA,TGTGCCAGCAGCTTAAAGGGGGGCCCGAGAAGCTCCTACAATGAGCAGTTCTTC,CASSLKGGPRSSYNEQFF
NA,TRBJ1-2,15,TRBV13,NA,TGTGCCAGCAGCTTTCGGGCCGGCGGGGACTATGGCTACACCTTC,CASSFRAGGDYGYTF
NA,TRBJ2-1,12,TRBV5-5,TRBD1,TGTGCCAGCAGCTTGGGGACAGGGTGGGAGTTCTTC,CASSLGTGWEFF
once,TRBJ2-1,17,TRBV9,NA,TGTGCCAGCAGCGTAGCAGGGGTATCGGTGACCTACAATGAGCAGTTCTTC,CASSVAGVSVTYNEQFF
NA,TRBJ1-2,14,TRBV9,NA,TGTGCCAGCAGCTCCAGACCAGGGAGCTATGGCTACACCTTC,CASSSRPGSYGYTF
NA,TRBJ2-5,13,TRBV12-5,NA,TGTGCTAGTGGTTCAGGGAACGACGAGACCCAGTACTTC,CASGSGNDETQYF
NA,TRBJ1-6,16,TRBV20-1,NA,TGCAGTGCTCCAAGAGGAGGGACCTCCTATAATTCACCCCTCCACTTT,CSAPRGGTSYNSPLHF
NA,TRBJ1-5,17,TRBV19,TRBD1,TGTGCCAGTAGTGCCCTGGGCAGGGGGGATGGCAATCAGCCCCAGCATTTT,CASSALGRGDGNQPQHF
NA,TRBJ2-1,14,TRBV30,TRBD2,TGTGCCTGGGGGACTAGCGACTACCGGAATGAGCAGTTCTTC,CAWGTSDYRNEQFF
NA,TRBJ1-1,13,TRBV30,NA,TGTGCCTGGAGTGTAAAAGGTGTCCAGTCAGCTTTCTTT,CAWSVKGVQSAFF
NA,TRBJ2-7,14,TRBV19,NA,TGTGCCAGTAGACGGGCCATAGGGGGGTACGAGCAGTACTTC,CASRRAIGGYEQYF
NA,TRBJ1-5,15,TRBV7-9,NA,TGTGCCAGCAGCTTAGCAGGGGATGGCAATCAGCCCCAGCATTTT,CASSLAGDGNQPQHF
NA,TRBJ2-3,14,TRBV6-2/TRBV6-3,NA,TGTGCCAGCAGAGAGCCCGGGAGCGCAGATACGCAGTATTTT,CASREPGSADTQYF
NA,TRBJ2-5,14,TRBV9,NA,TGTGCCAGCAGCTGGAGGCAGGGTGGGGAGACCCAGTACTTC,CASSWRQGGETQYF
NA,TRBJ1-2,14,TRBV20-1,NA,TGCAGTGCTATCAGCCAAGAGACAGTCCTCGGCTACACCTTC,CSAISQETVLGYTF
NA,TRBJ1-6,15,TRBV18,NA,TGTGCCAGCTCACCATTCGGAGACAAAGATTCACCCCTCCACTTT,CASSPFGDKDSPLHF
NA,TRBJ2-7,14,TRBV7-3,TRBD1,TGTGCCAGCAGCTCGACAGGGGGAACCCACGAGCAGTACTTC,CASSSTGGTHEQYF
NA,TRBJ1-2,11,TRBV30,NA,TGTGCCTGGACGACAGGTGCAAGCTACACCTTC,CAWTTGASYTF
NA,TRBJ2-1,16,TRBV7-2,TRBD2,TGTGCCAGCAGCTACCAGCTAGCGGGGGCTTCCAATGAGCAGTTCTTC,CASSYQLAGASNEQFF
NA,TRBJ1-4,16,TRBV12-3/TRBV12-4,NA,TGTGCCAGCAGTTTGGACGACGGCCCAACAATGAAAAGAGTGTTTTTT,CASSLDDGPTMKRVFF
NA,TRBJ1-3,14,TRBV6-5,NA,TGTGCCAGCAGGGGCGGGAGGGCCGGAAACACCATATATTTT,CASRGGRAGNTIYF
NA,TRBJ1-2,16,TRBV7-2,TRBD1,TGTGCCAGCAGCGCTGGGCCGGGACAGGGCGTCTATGGCTACACCTTC,CASSAGPGQGVYGYTF
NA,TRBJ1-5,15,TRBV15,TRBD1,TGTGCCACCAGCAGAGAACAGGGGCACAATCAGCCCCAGCATTTT,CATSREQGHNQPQHF
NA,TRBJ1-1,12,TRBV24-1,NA,TGTGCCACCAGTGATGGGGGGTTATCGGCTTTCTTT,CATSDGGLSAFF
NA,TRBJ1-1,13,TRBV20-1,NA,TGCAGTGCTCAGGCAGAAAGGGATACTGAAGCTTTCTTT,CSAQAERDTEAFF
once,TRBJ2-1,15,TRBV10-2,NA,TGCGCCAGCAGTGGTCGGCAGTCCTCCTACAATGAGCAGTTCTTC,CASSGRQSSYNEQFF
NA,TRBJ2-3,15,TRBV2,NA,TGTGCCAGCAGCCTCCGGGACGGCAAAACAGATACGCAGTATTTT,CASSLRDGKTDTQYF
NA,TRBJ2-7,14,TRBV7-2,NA,TGTGCCAGCAGCCCCACGGACTTTGGCTACGAGCAGTACTTC,CASSPTDFGYEQYF
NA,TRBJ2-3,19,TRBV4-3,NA,TGCGCCAGCAGCCAAAACCTCATGAGGGCTTTCGGAAGTGCAGATACGCAGTATTTT,CASSQNLMRAFGSADTQYF
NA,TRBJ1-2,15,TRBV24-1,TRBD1,TGTGCCACCAGTCCGGGACAGGGGACAGGGTATGGCTACACCTTC,CATSPGQGTGYGYTF
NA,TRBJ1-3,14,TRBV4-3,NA,TGCGCCAGCAGCCCGTCTTACTCTGGAAACACCATATATTTT,CASSPSYSGNTIYF
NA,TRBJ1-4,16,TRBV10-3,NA,TGTGCCATCAGTGAGTCGATCGGGCAGGGTGGTGAAAAACTGTTTTTT,CAISESIGQGGEKLFF
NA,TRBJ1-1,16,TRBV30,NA,TGTGCCTGGAACATTAACTGGGGGGGGGCCGGCACTGAAGCTTTCTTT,CAWNINWGGAGTEAFF
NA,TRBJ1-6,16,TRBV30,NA,TGTGCCTGGAGTTCGGGGAGGTTCGGCTACAATTCACCCCTCCACTTT,CAWSSGRFGYNSPLHF
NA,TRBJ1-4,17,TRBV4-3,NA,TGCGCCAGCAGCCAAGATCTCGTGGGGCAGAGAGGGGAAAAACTGTTTTTT,CASSQDLVGQRGEKLFF
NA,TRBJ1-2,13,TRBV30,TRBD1,TGTGCCTGGAGTTCCCTCCAGGGACAGCTCTACACCTTC,CAWSSLQGQLYTF
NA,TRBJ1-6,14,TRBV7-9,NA,TGTGCCAGCTCTTGGGCCACCAGGAATTCACCCCTCCACTTT,CASSWATRNSPLHF
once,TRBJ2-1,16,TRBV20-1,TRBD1,TGCAGTGCTCGGGGGACAGGGGTATTTGGTTACAATGAGCAGTTCTTC,CSARGTGVFGYNEQFF
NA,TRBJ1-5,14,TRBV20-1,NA,TGCAGTGCTAGACCCAATTATAGCAATCAGCCCCAGCATTTT,CSARPNYSNQPQHF